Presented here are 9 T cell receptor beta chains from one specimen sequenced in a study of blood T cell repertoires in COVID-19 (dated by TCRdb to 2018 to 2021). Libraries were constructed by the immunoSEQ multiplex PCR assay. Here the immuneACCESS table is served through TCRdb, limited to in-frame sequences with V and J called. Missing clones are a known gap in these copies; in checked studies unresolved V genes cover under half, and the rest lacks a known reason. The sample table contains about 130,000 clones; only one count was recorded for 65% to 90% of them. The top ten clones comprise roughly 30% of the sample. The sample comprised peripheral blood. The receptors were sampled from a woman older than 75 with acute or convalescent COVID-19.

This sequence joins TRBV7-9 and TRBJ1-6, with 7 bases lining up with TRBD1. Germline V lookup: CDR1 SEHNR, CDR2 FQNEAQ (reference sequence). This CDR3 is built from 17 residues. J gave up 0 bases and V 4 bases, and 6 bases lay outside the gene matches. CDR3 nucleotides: TGTGCCAGCAGCTGGGACAGCTCCAGCTCCTATAATTCACCCCTCCACTTT. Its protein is CASSWDSSSSYNSPLHF.

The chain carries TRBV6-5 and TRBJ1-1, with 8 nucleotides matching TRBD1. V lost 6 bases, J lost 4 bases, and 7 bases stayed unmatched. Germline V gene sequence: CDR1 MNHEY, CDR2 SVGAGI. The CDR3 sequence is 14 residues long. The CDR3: CASRDRGGGTEAFF. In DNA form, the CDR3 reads TGTGCCAGCAGAGACAGGGGAGGGGGCACTGAAGCTTTCTTT.

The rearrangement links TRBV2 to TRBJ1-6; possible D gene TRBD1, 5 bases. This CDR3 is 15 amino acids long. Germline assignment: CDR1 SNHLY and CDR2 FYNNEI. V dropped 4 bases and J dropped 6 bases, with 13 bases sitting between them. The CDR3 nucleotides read TGTGCCAGCAGTGTTGGGGAGGGGACTAATTCACCCCTCCACTTT. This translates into CASSVGEGTNSPLHF.

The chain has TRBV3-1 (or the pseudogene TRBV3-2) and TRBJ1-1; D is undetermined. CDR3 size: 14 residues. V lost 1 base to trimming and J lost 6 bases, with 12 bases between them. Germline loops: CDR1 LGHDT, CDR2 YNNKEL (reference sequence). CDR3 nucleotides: TGTGCCAGCAGCCAAGGCATCAGAGGTCCTGAAGCTTTCTTT. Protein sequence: CASSQGIRGPEAFF.

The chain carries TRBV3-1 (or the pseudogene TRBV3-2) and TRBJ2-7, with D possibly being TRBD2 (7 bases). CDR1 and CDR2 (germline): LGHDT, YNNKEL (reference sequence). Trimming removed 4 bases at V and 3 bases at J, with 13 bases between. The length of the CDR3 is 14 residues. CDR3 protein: CASSPSGGFYEQYV. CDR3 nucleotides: TGTGCCAGCAGCCCTTCGGGGGGCTTCTACGAGCAGTACGTC.

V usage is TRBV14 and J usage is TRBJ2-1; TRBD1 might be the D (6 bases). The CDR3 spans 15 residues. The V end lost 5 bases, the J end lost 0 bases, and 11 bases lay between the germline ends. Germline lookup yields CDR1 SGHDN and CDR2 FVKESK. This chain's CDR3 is CASSEGTFSYNEQFF. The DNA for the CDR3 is TGTGCCAGCAGCGAAGGGACATTCTCCTACAATGAGCAGTTCTTC.

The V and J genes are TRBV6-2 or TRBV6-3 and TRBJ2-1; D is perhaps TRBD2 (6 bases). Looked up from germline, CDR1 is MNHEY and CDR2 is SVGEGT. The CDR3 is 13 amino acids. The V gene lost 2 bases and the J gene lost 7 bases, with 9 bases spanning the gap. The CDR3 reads CASSYPGGNEQFF. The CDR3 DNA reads TGTGCCAGCAGTTACCCCGGGGGAAATGAGCAGTTCTTC.

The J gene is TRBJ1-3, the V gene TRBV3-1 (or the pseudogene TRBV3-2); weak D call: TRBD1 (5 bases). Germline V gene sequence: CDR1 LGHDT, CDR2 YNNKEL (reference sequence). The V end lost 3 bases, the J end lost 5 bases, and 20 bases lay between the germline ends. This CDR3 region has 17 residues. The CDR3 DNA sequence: TGTGCCAGCAGCCAGAGGATGATAAGGCAGGGTCGAAACACCATATATTTT. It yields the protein CASSQRMIRQGRNTIYF.

CDR3 in DNA: TGTGCCAGCAGTTGGAGGAGCCGAGGTACGCAGTATTTT. Translation: CASSWRSRGTQYF. V and J are TRBV6-2 or TRBV6-3 and TRBJ2-3; D is perhaps TRBD2 (5 bases). The CDR3 is 13 amino acids. V gave up 4 bases and J gave up 8 bases, with 13 bases separating them. Looked up from germline, CDR1 is MNHEY and CDR2 is SVGEGT.